A selection of T cell receptor beta chains follows, all from one sample in a study of beta chain features in type 1 diabetes. The data were produced by immunoSEQ multiplex PCR, yet TCRdb's version contains in-frame clones alone and is incomplete. The sample contains about 350,000 clones, 15% to 20% of which appear only once. Material: naive CD4+ T cells from blood. The receptors originated from a woman in her late teens or twenties in good health. Each CDR3 is given with its conserved first and last residue. The D gene is left open where the match is weak. Size is stated for part of the rows, as once, few or many counts, or as a class when the clone is expanded.

v_gene,d_gene,j_gene,abundance,CDR3aa,CDR3nt
TRBV10-3,TRBD2,TRBJ2-7,NA,CAINSGTSNEQYF,TGTGCCATCAATTCCGGGACTAGCAACGAGCAGTACTTC
TRBV27,NA,TRBJ2-6,NA,CASPPGANVLTF,TGTGCCAGCCCCCCGGGGGCCAACGTCCTGACTTTC
TRBV30,NA,TRBJ2-7,NA,CAWSVQAGWYGEQYF,TGTGCCTGGAGTGTACAGGCAGGGTGGTACGGCGAGCAGTACTTC
TRBV7-9,TRBD1,TRBJ2-3,NA,CASSFRQGHDTQYF,TGTGCCAGCAGCTTTAGACAGGGGCATGATACGCAGTATTTT
TRBV11-2,NA,TRBJ1-5,few,CASSFRGGTAPQHF,TGTGCCAGCAGCTTTCGGGGAGGAACCGCTCCCCAGCATTTT
TRBV15,NA,TRBJ2-6,NA,CATSRAVSSSGANVLTF,TGTGCCACCAGCAGAGCAGTCTCAAGCTCTGGGGCCAACGTCCTGACTTTC
TRBV5-4,NA,TRBJ2-1,NA,CASSLDRDWDNEQFF,TGTGCCAGCAGCTTGGACCGGGATTGGGACAATGAGCAGTTCTTC
TRBV10-3,NA,TRBJ2-1,NA,CAIMGGIGDNEQFF,TGTGCCATCATGGGCGGAATCGGGGACAATGAGCAGTTCTTC
TRBV7-6,TRBD1,TRBJ1-2,few,CASSLTGTGGFYGYTF,TGTGCCAGCAGCTTAACCGGGACAGGGGGCTTTTATGGCTACACCTTC
TRBV29-1,TRBD1,TRBJ2-5,NA,CSVDRGWYQETQYF,TGCAGCGTGGACAGGGGTTGGTACCAAGAGACCCAGTACTTC
TRBV2,TRBD1,TRBJ1-2,few,CASIRQGNYGYTF,TGTGCCAGCATCCGACAGGGAAACTATGGCTACACCTTC
TRBV4-1,NA,TRBJ2-3,NA,CASSQDHGGASTDTQYF,TGCGCCAGCAGCCAAGATCATGGCGGGGCAAGCACAGATACGCAGTATTTT
TRBV11-2,NA,TRBJ2-1,NA,CASSLAGPDEQFF,TGTGCCAGCAGCCTGGCGGGCCCCGATGAGCAGTTCTTC
TRBV5-1,NA,TRBJ2-5,NA,CASSLVPGQETQYF,TGCGCCAGCAGCTTGGTCCCGGGTCAAGAGACCCAGTACTTC
TRBV5-1,NA,TRBJ2-5,few,CASSEEETQYF,TGCGCCAGCAGCGAGGAAGAGACCCAGTACTTC
TRBV30,TRBD2,TRBJ2-1,NA,CATGTSGYNEQFF,TGTGCCACCGGGACTAGCGGTTACAATGAGCAGTTCTTC
TRBV18,TRBD1,TRBJ1-1,few,CASSPLGTGRNTEAFF,TGTGCCAGCTCACCACTCGGGACAGGGAGGAACACTGAAGCTTTCTTT
TRBV29-1,NA,TRBJ2-6,few,CSVEDTRHRLFPGANVLTF,TGCAGCGTTGAAGATACGCGGCACAGGCTTTTCCCTGGGGCCAACGTCCTGACTTTC
TRBV30,NA,TRBJ1-2,few,CAWSGRDTYGYTF,TGTGCCTGGAGCGGCAGGGACACCTATGGCTACACCTTC
TRBV5-1,TRBD2,TRBJ2-3,few,CASSSLAGTDTQYF,TGCGCCAGCAGCTCTCTAGCGGGAACAGATACGCAGTATTTT
TRBV5-4,NA,TRBJ1-1,NA,CASGGAVETEAFF,TGTGCCAGTGGGGGGGCAGTCGAAACTGAAGCTTTCTTT
TRBV11-2,NA,TRBJ2-1,NA,CASSLDQGREQFF,TGTGCCAGCAGCTTAGATCAGGGCCGCGAGCAGTTCTTC
TRBV6-5,TRBD1,TRBJ1-1,few,CASTHSPTGKGAFF,TGTGCCAGCACCCACTCCCCGACAGGGAAGGGGGCTTTCTTT
TRBV29-1,NA,TRBJ2-7,few,CSVVPWGHEQYF,TGCAGCGTTGTCCCATGGGGCCACGAGCAGTACTTC
TRBV29-1,NA,TRBJ2-3,few,CSVRRGGADTQYF,TGCAGCGTGAGGAGGGGGGGGGCAGATACGCAGTATTTT
TRBV29-1,NA,TRBJ2-1,few,CSVEWGQDEQFF,TGCAGCGTTGAGTGGGGGCAGGATGAGCAGTTCTTC
TRBV7-9,NA,TRBJ2-1,NA,CASSSRGGGGVINEQFF,TGTGCCAGCAGCTCTCGCGGTGGAGGGGGCGTAATCAATGAGCAGTTCTTC